This T cell receptor (beta chain) was recovered during a study of Ad26.COV2.S vaccination and SARS-CoV-2 variants. Overall study: Once, or twice with 56 days between doses, Ad26.COV2.S was given intramuscularly. Findings of the study overall: Across vaccine and placebo recipients, the breadth of non-spike TCRs was similar.

The germline gives CDR1 SGHNT, CDR2 YYREEE (reference sequence). The CDR3 contains 16 residues. The ends were cut back, 4 bases at V and 4 bases at J, with 20 bases in the middle. The data were produced by immunoSEQ multiplex PCR, yet TCRdb's version contains in-frame clones alone and is incomplete. The table shows 400,000 to 450,000 clones, with roughly 90% occurring only once. Treatment in this sample: about 20 received Ad26.COV2.S at low or high dose, single or two shots; 5 received placebo; per-sample allocation not given. Specimens were obtained on day 63 following the first vaccine or placebo injection. Vaccination used an Ad26 vector expressing Wuhan-strain SARS-CoV-2 spike. There are a few counts of this clone. Its specificity is unknown.

The J gene is TRBJ1-2, the V gene TRBV5-4; maybe TRBD1 (5 bases). Here the sequenced sample was peripheral blood, taken in a trial of Ad26.COV2.S vaccine versus placebo. This receptor was taken from a person between 18 and 60 years old who received the Ad26.COV2.S COVID-19 vaccine or a placebo. The CDR3 nucleotides read TGTGCCAGCAGCCGCGACCCGGGCAGGGAGGGCTATGGCTACACCTTC. Its protein is CASSRDPGREGYGYTF.